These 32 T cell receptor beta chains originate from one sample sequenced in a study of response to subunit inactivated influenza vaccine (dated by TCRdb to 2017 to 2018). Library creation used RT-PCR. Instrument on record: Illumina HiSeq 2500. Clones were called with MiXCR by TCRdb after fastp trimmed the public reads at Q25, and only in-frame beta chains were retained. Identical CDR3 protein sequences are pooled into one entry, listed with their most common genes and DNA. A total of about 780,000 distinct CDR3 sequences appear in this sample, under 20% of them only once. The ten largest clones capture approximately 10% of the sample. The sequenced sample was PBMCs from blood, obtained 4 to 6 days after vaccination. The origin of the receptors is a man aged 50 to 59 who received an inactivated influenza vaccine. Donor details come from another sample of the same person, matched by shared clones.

The DNA for the CDR3 is TGTGCCAGCAGCTTAGACCCCCCTGGGGGGTGGGGTACTGAAGCTTTCTTT. Its protein is CASSLDPPGGWGTEAFF. J is TRBJ1-1 and V is TRBV7-6; TRBD1 is a possible D gene (5 bases). CDR1 is SGHVS, CDR2 FNYEAQ, per germline. Trimming cost V 1 base and J 5 bases, with 20 bases left between them. The CDR3 consists of 17 residues.

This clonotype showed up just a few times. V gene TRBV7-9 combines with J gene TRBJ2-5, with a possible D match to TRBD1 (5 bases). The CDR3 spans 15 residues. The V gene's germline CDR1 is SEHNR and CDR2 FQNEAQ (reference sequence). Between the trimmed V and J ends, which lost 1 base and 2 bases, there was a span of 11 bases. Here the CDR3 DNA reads TGTGCCAGCAGCTTAGTGACAGTCCAACAAGAGACCCAGTACTTC. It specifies CASSLVTVQQETQYF.

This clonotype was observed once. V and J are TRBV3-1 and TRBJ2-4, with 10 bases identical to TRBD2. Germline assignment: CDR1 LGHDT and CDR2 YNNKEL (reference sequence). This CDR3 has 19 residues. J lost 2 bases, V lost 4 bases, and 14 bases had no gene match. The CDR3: CASSLSPTSGIGSKNIQYF. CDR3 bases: TGTGCCAGCAGCCTTTCCCCAACTAGCGGGATCGGCTCCAAAAACATTCAGTACTTC.

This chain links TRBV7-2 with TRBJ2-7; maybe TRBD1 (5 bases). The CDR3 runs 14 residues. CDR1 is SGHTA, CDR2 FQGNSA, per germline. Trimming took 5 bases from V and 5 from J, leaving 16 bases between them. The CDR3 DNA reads TGTGCCAGCAGCAAAGCAGGGTTGAGAAACGAGCAGTACTTC. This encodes CASSKAGLRNEQYF.

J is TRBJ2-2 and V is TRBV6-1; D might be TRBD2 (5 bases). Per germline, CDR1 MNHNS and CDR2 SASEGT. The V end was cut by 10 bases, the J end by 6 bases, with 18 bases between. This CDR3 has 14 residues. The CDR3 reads CATYPRARSGELFF. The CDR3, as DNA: TGTGCCACCTACCCGAGGGCCCGCTCCGGGGAGCTGTTTTTT.

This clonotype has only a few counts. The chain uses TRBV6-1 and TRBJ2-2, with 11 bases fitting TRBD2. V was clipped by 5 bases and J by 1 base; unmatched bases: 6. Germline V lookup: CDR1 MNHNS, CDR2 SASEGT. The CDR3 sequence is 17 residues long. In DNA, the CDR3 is TGTGCCAGCAGTATGCTTACTAGCGGGGGGAACACCGGGGAGCTGTTTTTT. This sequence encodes CASSMLTSGGNTGELFF.

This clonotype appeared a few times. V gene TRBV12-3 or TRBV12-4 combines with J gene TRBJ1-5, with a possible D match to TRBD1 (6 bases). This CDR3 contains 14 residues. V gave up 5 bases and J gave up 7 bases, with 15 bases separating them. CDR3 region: CASSGYRESQPQHF. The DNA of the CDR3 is TGTGCCAGCAGTGGATACAGGGAGTCCCAGCCCCAGCATTTT.

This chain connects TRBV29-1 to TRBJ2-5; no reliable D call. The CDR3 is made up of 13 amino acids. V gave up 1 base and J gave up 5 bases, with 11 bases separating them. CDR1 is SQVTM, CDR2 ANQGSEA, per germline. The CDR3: CSVEAPPIETQYF. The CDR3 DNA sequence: TGCAGCGTTGAAGCCCCCCCGATCGAGACCCAGTACTTC.

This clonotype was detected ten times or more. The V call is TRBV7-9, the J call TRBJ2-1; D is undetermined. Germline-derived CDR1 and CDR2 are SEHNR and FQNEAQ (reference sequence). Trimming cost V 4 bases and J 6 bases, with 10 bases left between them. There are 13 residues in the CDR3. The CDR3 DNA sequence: TGTGCCAGCAGCTCCGACCGCCTCAATGAGCAGTTCTTC. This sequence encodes CASSSDRLNEQFF.

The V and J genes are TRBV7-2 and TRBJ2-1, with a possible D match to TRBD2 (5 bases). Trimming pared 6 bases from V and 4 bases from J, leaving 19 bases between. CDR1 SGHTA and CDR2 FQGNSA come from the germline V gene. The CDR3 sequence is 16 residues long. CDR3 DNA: TGTGCCAGCAGTACTAGTCTATTAAGCGAGTACAATGAGCAGTTCTTC. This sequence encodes CASSTSLLSEYNEQFF.

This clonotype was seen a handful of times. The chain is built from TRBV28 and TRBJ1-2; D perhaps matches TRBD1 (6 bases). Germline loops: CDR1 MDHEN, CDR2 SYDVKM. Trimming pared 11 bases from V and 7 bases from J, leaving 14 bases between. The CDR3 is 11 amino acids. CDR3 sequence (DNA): TGTGCCGGGGCAGGGGCGTTTGGCTACACCTTC. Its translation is CAGAGAFGYTF.

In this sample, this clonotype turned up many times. The CDR3 DNA reads TGTGCCAGCAGCTATCCCGGGGAGCTGTTTTTT. This codes for CASSYPGELFF. The gene calls are TRBV7-2 and TRBJ2-2; D uncertain. The length of the CDR3 is 11 residues. V was clipped by 4 bases and J by 6 bases, with 3 bases between them. In germline, CDR1 is SGHTA, CDR2 FQGNSA.

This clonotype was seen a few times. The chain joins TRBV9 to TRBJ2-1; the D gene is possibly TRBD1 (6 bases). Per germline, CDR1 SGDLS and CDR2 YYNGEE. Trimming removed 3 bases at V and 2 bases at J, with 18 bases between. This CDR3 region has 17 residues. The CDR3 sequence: CASSATRRGSAYNEQFF. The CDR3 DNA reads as TGTGCCAGCAGCGCCACTCGTAGGGGGTCGGCCTACAATGAGCAGTTCTTC.

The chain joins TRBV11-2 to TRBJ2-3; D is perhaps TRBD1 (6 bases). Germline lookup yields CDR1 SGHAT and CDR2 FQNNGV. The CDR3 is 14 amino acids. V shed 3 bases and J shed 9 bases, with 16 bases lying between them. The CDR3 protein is CASSLPGVVRTQYF. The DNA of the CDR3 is TGTGCCAGCAGCTTGCCAGGGGTTGTACGGACGCAGTATTTT.

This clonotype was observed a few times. The DNA of the CDR3 is TGTGCCAGCCGGAGGGGTTGGAACAATCAGCCCCAGCATTTT. Encoded protein: CASRRGWNNQPQHF. The chain couples TRBV12-3 or TRBV12-4 to TRBJ1-5; D perhaps matches TRBD1 (5 bases). The CDR3 is made up of 14 amino acids. Trimming stripped 8 bases from V and 3 bases from J, with 14 bases between.

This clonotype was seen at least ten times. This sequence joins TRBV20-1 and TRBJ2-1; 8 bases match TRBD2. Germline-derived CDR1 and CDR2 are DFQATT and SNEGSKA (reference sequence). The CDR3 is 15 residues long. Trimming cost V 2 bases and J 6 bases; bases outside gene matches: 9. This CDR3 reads CSARSPSGGPNEQFF. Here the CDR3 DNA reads TGCAGTGCTAGAAGTCCCAGCGGGGGTCCCAATGAGCAGTTCTTC.

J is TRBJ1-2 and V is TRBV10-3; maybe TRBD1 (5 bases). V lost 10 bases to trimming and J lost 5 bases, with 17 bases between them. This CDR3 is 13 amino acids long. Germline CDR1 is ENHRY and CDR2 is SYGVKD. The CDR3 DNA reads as TGTGCCACCGCCCGGGACGGCAGATATGGCTACACCTTC. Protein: CATARDGRYGYTF.

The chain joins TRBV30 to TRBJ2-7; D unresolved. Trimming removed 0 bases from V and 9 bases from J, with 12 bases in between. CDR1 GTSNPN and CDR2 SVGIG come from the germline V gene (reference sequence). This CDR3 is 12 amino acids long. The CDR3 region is CAWSVQSLGQYF. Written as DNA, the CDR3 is TGTGCCTGGAGTGTACAGTCGTTGGGGCAGTACTTC.

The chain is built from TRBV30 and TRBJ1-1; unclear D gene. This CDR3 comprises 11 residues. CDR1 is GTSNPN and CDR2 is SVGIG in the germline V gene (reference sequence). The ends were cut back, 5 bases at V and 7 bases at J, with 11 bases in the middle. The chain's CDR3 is CAWDQEGEAFF. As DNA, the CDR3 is TGTGCCTGGGACCAGGAAGGTGAAGCTTTCTTT.

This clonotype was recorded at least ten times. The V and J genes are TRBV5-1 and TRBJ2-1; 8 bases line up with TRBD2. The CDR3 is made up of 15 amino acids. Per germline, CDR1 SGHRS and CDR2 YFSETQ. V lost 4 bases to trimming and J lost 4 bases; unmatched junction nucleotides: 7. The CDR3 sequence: CASSTRAGDYNEQFF. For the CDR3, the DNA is TGCGCCAGCAGCACTCGAGCGGGAGATTACAATGAGCAGTTCTTC.

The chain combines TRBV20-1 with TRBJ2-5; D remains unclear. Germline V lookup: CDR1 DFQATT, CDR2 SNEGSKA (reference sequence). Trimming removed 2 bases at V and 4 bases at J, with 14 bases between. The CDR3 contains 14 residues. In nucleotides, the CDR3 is TGCAGTGCTAGAAGGGTCCTCTCCCCAGAGACCCAGTACTTC. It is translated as CSARRVLSPETQYF.

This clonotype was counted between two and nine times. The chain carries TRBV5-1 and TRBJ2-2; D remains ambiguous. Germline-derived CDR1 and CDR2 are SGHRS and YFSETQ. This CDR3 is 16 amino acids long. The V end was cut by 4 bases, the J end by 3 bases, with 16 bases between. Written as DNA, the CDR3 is TGCGCCAGCAGCCCAAGTCGTGGGTTTTACACCGGGGAGCTGTTTTTT. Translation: CASSPSRGFYTGELFF.

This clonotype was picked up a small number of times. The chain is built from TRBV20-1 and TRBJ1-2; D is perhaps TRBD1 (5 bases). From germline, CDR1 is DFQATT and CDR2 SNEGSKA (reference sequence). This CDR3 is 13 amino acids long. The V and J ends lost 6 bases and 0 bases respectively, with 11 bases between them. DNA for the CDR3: TGCAGTGCCCTAGACAGAGCTAACTATGGCTACACCTTC. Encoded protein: CSALDRANYGYTF.

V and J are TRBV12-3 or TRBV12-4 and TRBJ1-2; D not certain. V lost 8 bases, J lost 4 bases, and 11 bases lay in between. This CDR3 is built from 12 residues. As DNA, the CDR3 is TGTGCCAGCTCCGGTTTTAGCTATGGCTACACCTTC. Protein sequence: CASSGFSYGYTF.

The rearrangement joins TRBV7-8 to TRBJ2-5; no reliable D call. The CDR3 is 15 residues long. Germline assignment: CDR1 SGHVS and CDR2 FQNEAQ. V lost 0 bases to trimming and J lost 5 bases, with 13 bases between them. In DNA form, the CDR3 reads TGTGCCAGCAGCTTAGCGATACGAAATCAGGAGACCCAGTACTTC. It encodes CASSLAIRNQETQYF.

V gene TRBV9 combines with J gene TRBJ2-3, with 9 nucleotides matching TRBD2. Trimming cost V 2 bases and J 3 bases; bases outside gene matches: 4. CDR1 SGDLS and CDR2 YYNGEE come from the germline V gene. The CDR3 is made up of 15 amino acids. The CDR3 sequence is CASSVGSGGTDTQYF. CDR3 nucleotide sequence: TGTGCCAGCAGCGTGGGTAGCGGGGGTACAGATACGCAGTATTTT.

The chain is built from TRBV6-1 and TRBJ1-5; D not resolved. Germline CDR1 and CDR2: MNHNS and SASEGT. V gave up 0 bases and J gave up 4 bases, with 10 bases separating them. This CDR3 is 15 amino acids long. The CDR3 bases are TGTGCCAGCAGTGAAGCGTCGATGGTAAATCAGCCCCAGCATTTT. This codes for CASSEASMVNQPQHF.

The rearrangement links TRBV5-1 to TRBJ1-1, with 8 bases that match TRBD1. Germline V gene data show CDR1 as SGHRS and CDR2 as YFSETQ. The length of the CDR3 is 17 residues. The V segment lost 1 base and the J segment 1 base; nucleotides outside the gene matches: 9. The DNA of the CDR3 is TGCGCCAGCAGCTTGACCGGGACAGGAGCGGGGAACACTGAAGCTTTCTTT. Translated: CASSLTGTGAGNTEAFF.

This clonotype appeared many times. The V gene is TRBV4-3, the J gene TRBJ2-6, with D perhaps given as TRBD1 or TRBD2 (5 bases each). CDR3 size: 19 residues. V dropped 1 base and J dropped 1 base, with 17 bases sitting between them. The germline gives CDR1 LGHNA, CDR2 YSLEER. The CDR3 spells CASSQAWGRLKSGANVLTF. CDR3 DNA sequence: TGCGCCAGCAGCCAAGCGTGGGGGAGATTAAAGTCTGGGGCCAACGTCCTGACTTTC.

The CDR3 reads CASTRVDTQYF. The CDR3 DNA is TGTGCCAGCACGCGGGTAGATACGCAGTATTTT. V usage is TRBV6-6 and J usage is TRBJ2-3; possibly TRBD2 for D (5 bases). Deletions cut 7 bases from V and 5 bases from J, with 7 bases between. CDR1 and CDR2 from the germline V gene are MNHNY and SVGAGI (reference sequence). The CDR3 sequence is 11 residues long.

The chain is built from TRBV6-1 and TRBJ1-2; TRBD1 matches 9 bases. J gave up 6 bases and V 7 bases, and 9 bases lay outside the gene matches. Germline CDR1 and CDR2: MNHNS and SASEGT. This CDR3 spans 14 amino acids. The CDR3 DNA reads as TGTGCCAGCACCGGGGACAGGGTCGGGGATGGCTACACCTTC. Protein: CASTGDRVGDGYTF.

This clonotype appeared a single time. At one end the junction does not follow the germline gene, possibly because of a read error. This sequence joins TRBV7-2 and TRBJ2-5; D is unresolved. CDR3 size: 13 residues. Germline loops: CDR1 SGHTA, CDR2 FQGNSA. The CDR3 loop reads CAISLHVQETQYF. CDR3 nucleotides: TGTGCCATCAGCTTACACGTCCAAGAGACCCAGTACTTC. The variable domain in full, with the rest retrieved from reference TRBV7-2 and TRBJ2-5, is GAGVSQSPSNKVTEKGKDVELRCDPISGHTALYWYRQSLGQGLEFLIYFQGNSAPDKSGLPSDRFSAERTGGSVSTLTIQRTQQEDSAVYLCAISLHVQETQYFGPGTRLLVL.